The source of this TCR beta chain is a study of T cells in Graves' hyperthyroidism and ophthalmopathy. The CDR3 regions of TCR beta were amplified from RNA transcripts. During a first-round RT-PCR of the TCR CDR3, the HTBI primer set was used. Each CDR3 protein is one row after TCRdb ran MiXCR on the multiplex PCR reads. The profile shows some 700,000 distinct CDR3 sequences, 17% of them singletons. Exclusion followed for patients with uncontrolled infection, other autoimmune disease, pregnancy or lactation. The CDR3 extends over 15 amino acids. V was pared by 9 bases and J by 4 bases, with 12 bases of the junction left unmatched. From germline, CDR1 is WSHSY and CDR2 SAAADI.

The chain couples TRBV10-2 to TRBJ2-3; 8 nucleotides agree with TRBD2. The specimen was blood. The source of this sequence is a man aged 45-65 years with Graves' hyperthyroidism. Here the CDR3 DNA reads TGCGCCAGTTCCCCCCAGCGGGAGATATCAGATACGCAGTATTTT. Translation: CASSPQREISDTQYF.